One and the same sample provided the 32 T cell receptor beta chains below, sequenced in a study of identical twins. Each CDR3 protein is one row after TCRdb ran MiXCR on the 5' RACE reads. The sample includes roughly 570,000 distinct CDR3 sequences, approximately 10% seen only once; the top ten take roughly 3%. Separately, the same data were catalogued under a study of yellow fever vaccine responses in identical twins.

Material: PBMCs. The receptor set was obtained from a woman aged 18-35 years in good health.

This clonotype was recorded many times. The genes are TRBV7-9 and TRBJ2-7; D gene ambiguous. V shed 5 bases and J shed 3 bases, with 14 bases lying between them. The V gene's germline CDR1 is SEHNR and CDR2 FQNEAQ (reference sequence). CDR3 length: 14 amino acids. The CDR3 region is CASSPPGRIYEQYF. In nucleotides, the CDR3 is TGTGCCAGCAGCCCTCCGGGTAGGATCTACGAGCAGTACTTC.

The gene calls are TRBV3-1 and TRBJ2-2; 8 positions match TRBD2. CDR3 length equals 17 residues. Germline V gene sequence: CDR1 LGHDT, CDR2 YNNKEL (reference sequence). J lost 0 bases, V lost 3 bases, and 6 bases had no gene match. As DNA, the CDR3 is TGTGCCAGCAGCCATCCTGCGGGAGGAACGAACACCGGGGAGCTGTTTTTT. Its protein product is CASSHPAGGTNTGELFF.

This clonotype was counted many times. This chain connects TRBV5-1 to TRBJ2-3; the D is unclear. This CDR3 has 14 amino acids. The germline CDR1 and CDR2 sequences are SGHRS and YFSETQ. Trimming stripped 1 base from V and 0 bases from J, with 6 bases between. The CDR3 here is CASSLTRSTDTQYF. CDR3 in DNA: TGCGCCAGCAGCTTGACACGGAGCACAGATACGCAGTATTTT.

This chain connects TRBV20-1 to TRBJ2-1, with 14 bases lining up with TRBD2. The CDR3 has 14 residues. Germline values: CDR1 DFQATT, CDR2 SNEGSKA (reference sequence). V shed 3 bases and J 5 bases; nucleotides not matched to a gene: 0. The DNA of the CDR3 is TGCAGTGCTAGGGGACTAGCGGGGGACAATGAGCAGTTCTTC. This sequence encodes CSARGLAGDNEQFF.

The J gene is TRBJ2-1, the V gene TRBV4-1; D ambiguous. The germline gives CDR1 MGHRA, CDR2 YSYEKL. This CDR3 spans 16 amino acids. V gave up 0 bases and J gave up 4 bases, with 13 bases separating them. The CDR3 reads CASSQDGKTSYNEQFF. CDR3 in DNA: TGCGCCAGCAGCCAAGACGGCAAGACATCTTACAATGAGCAGTTCTTC.

This clonotype has just a few counts. V gene TRBV29-1 combines with J gene TRBJ2-7; D might be TRBD2 (5 bases). Germline-derived CDR1 and CDR2 are SQVTM and ANQGSEA. The CDR3 loop spans 13 amino acids. The ends were cut back, 4 bases at V and 2 bases at J, with 12 bases in the middle. The CDR3 sequence: CSVVSAGTYEQYF. The CDR3 region has the DNA TGCAGCGTTGTTTCGGCCGGGACCTACGAGCAGTACTTC.

This clonotype was found many times. This chain uses TRBV6-5 with TRBJ2-7; D unresolved. With 0 bases removed from V and 2 bases from J, the gap between germline ends came to 11 bases. The germline gives CDR1 MNHEY, CDR2 SVGAGI. The CDR3 runs 15 residues. The CDR3 sequence is CASSYSSSQPYEQYF. DNA of the CDR3: TGTGCCAGCAGTTACTCGAGTAGCCAGCCCTACGAGCAGTACTTC.

This chain links TRBV12-3 or TRBV12-4 with TRBJ1-6; TRBD1 agrees at 7 bases. This CDR3 contains 14 residues. Trimming cost V 8 bases and J 7 bases; bases outside gene matches: 8. The CDR3 bases are TGTGCCAGCCACTTTGGGACAGCAAATTCACCCCTCCACTTT. Its protein product is CASHFGTANSPLHF.

This clonotype was seen repeatedly, ten times or more. V is TRBV29-1 and J is TRBJ2-1; a weak D match, TRBD2 (6 bases). Germline V gene sequence: CDR1 SQVTM, CDR2 ANQGSEA. V was cut by 7 bases and J by 1 base, with 17 bases left in between. The CDR3 is 15 residues long. CDR3 DNA: TGCAGCGCCCAGCCGCGGAGCGGGTCCTACAATGAGCAGTTCTTC. Residues: CSAQPRSGSYNEQFF.

This sequence joins TRBV2 and TRBJ2-1; D may match TRBD1 or TRBD2 (5 bases each). Germline-derived CDR1 and CDR2 are SNHLY and FYNNEI. The V gene lost 8 bases and the J gene lost 3 bases, with 11 bases spanning the gap. This CDR3 has 13 residues. The CDR3 protein is CASEGQGYNEQFF. Written as DNA, the CDR3 is TGTGCCAGCGAGGGGCAGGGCTACAATGAGCAGTTCTTC.

This clonotype appeared many times. The chain combines TRBV29-1 with TRBJ2-1; no definite D call. The CDR3 is 13 amino acids. V gave up 8 bases and J gave up 5 bases, with 16 bases separating them. Germline V gene sequence: CDR1 SQVTM, CDR2 ANQGSEA. The CDR3 sequence: CSSDMANNNEQFF. The CDR3 DNA is TGCAGCTCTGATATGGCTAACAACAATGAGCAGTTCTTC.

V is TRBV6-1 and J is TRBJ2-3, with D possibly being TRBD1 (7 bases). The germline V gene encodes CDR1 MNHNS and CDR2 SASEGT. Trimming took 8 bases from V and 3 from J, leaving 18 bases between them. The CDR3 is made up of 15 amino acids. The CDR3 DNA sequence: TGTGCCAGCGGTGGCGGGCAGGGGGGTACAGATACGCAGTATTTT. This encodes CASGGGQGGTDTQYF.

The chain recombines TRBV6-1 with TRBJ2-3; the D gene is possibly TRBD2 (6 bases). Germline assignment: CDR1 MNHNS and CDR2 SASEGT. V was pared by 1 base and J by 3 bases, with 14 bases between. CDR3 size: 16 residues. The CDR3 here is CASSEVRGRGTDTQYF. CDR3 nucleotides: TGTGCCAGCAGTGAAGTTAGGGGACGGGGGACAGATACGCAGTATTTT.

This clonotype was counted many times. This chain connects TRBV3-1 to TRBJ2-3; D gene ambiguous. Trimming removed 1 base from V and 1 base from J, with 9 bases in between. This CDR3 is built from 15 residues. Germline V lookup: CDR1 LGHDT, CDR2 YNNKEL (reference sequence). DNA of the CDR3: TGTGCCAGCAGCCAAGGCGGCGTCCGCACAGATACGCAGTATTTT. It is translated as CASSQGGVRTDTQYF.

The V call is TRBV12-3 or TRBV12-4, the J call TRBJ2-7; unclear D gene. The CDR3 sequence is 13 residues long. V shed 2 bases and J shed 3 bases, with 8 bases lying between them. The CDR3 nucleotides are TGTGCCAGCAGTTTATTTGGAAGCTACGAGCAGTACTTC. Amino acid sequence: CASSLFGSYEQYF.

There are a few counts of this clonotype. The chain has TRBV12-3 or TRBV12-4 and TRBJ2-4; TRBD1 is a possible D gene (6 bases). The CDR3 runs 14 residues. V was clipped by 8 bases and J by 1 base, with 12 bases between them. The CDR3 DNA follows: TGTGCCAGCCGTCAGGGGCAGGCCAAAAACATTCAGTACTTC. It encodes CASRQGQAKNIQYF.

The rearrangement joins TRBV6-1 to TRBJ1-5, with D tentatively TRBD1 (6 bases). With 6 bases removed from V and 3 bases from J, the gap between germline ends came to 18 bases. The CDR3 contains 16 residues. Germline CDR1 and CDR2: MNHNS and SASEGT. The chain's CDR3 is CASSPQWQGNNQPQHF. The CDR3 DNA reads TGTGCCAGCAGCCCCCAATGGCAGGGGAACAATCAGCCCCAGCATTTT.

In its sample, this clonotype was seen a few times. This chain links TRBV7-8 with TRBJ1-5; weak D call: TRBD1 (5 bases). The CDR3 extends over 12 amino acids. Germline CDR1 SGHVS, CDR2 FQNEAQ. Trimming took off 0 bases at V and 10 bases at J, with 7 bases between the two ends. CDR3 residues: CASSLAQGPQHF. The CDR3 coding sequence is TGTGCCAGCAGCTTAGCGCAGGGCCCCCAGCATTTT.

Many counts were recorded for this clonotype. The chain uses TRBV28 and TRBJ2-1; possibly TRBD2 for D (7 bases). V dropped 4 bases and J dropped 6 bases, with 25 bases sitting between them. CDR3 length: 18 residues. Germline V gives CDR1 MDHEN, CDR2 SYDVKM. CDR3 DNA: TGTGCCAGCAGTTCTATGGGGGGGCGGGAGACCCGGATCAATGAGCAGTTCTTC. Protein sequence: CASSSMGGRETRINEQFF.

The chain carries TRBV27 and TRBJ2-7, with D perhaps TRBD2 (5 bases). This CDR3 is 14 amino acids long. V lost 2 bases and J lost 2, with 10 bases in between. Germline loops: CDR1 MNHEY, CDR2 SMNVEV (reference sequence). CDR3: CASSLRGITYEQYF. CDR3 bases: TGTGCCAGCAGTTTACGGGGTATTACCTACGAGCAGTACTTC.

This clonotype was observed at least ten times. The rearrangement joins TRBV2 to TRBJ2-7; D unresolved. Trimming shortened V by 5 bases and J by 3 bases, and 8 bases separated the two germline ends. CDR3 length: 12 amino acids. The V gene's germline CDR1 is SNHLY and CDR2 FYNNEI. For the CDR3, the DNA is TGTGCCAGCAGTCGTGATGGCTACGAGCAGTACTTC. Encoded protein: CASSRDGYEQYF.

In DNA, the CDR3 is TGTGCCAGCAGTTTAAACGGGGATTCACCCCTCCACTTT. Translating gives CASSLNGDSPLHF. The gene calls are TRBV12-3 or TRBV12-4 and TRBJ1-6; D is ambiguous. The CDR3 contains 13 residues. With 2 bases removed from V and 8 bases from J, the gap between germline ends came to 7 bases.

This clonotype came up a few times. This chain uses TRBV7-3 with TRBJ2-5; no reliable D call. The germline V and J ends were trimmed by 2 bases and 1 base, with 11 bases remaining between them. The CDR3 runs 15 residues. The V gene's germline CDR1 is SGHTA and CDR2 FQGTGA. The CDR3 sequence: CASSLFFGPQETQYF. The DNA of the CDR3 is TGTGCCAGCAGCTTATTTTTCGGTCCCCAAGAGACCCAGTACTTC.

The gene calls are TRBV11-2 and TRBJ2-3; 11 bases are a match to TRBD2. The CDR3 contains 16 residues. V shed 4 bases, J shed 2 bases, and the junction held 5 bases outside the gene matches. The V gene's germline CDR1 is SGHAT and CDR2 FQNNGV. The CDR3 DNA reads as TGTGCCAGCAGCTCCCCGACTAGCGGGGACACAGATACGCAGTATTTT. Its protein product is CASSSPTSGDTDTQYF. Drawing the rest from reference TRBV11-2 and TRBJ2-3, the complete variable domain is EAGVAQSPRYKIIEKRQSVAFWCNPISGHATLYWYQQILGQGPKLLIQFQNNGVVDDSQLPKDRFSAERLKGVDSTLKIQPAKLEDSAVYLCASSSPTSGDTDTQYFGPGTRLTVL.

V usage is TRBV12-3 or TRBV12-4 and J usage is TRBJ1-6, with 10 bases matching TRBD1. The CDR3 totals 15 residues. With 6 bases clipped from V and 10 bases from J, the junction kept 9 bases outside the gene matches. The CDR3 bases are TGTGCCAGCAGCCTGACAGGGGGCAATCGGTCACCCCTCCACTTT. The encoded protein is CASSLTGGNRSPLHF.

The V and J genes are TRBV2 and TRBJ2-3, with a possible D match to TRBD2 (5 bases). Trimming removed 8 bases from V and 0 bases from J, with 12 bases in between. CDR3 length: 14 residues. Germline V lookup: CDR1 SNHLY, CDR2 FYNNEI. The CDR3 DNA reads TGTGCCAGCGGACTCGTAAGGAGCACAGATACGCAGTATTTT. Protein product: CASGLVRSTDTQYF. The full variable domain, its missing parts supplied by reference TRBV2 and TRBJ2-3, is EPEVTQTPSHQVTQMGQEVILRCVPISNHLYFYWYRQILGQKVEFLVSFYNNEISEKSEIFDDQFSVERPDGSNFTLKIRSTKLEDSAMYFCASGLVRSTDTQYFGPGTRLTVL.

This clonotype was counted only a few times. The chain has TRBV30 and TRBJ1-2, with D maybe TRBD1 (5 bases). CDR1 is GTSNPN, CDR2 SVGIG, per germline (reference sequence). The CDR3 covers 12 residues. Trimming left V 3 bases short and J 4 bases short, with 9 bases between. This CDR3 reads CAWRADSYGYTF. CDR3 bases: TGTGCCTGGAGGGCAGACAGCTATGGCTACACCTTC.

This clonotype was detected many times. The chain links TRBV27 to TRBJ2-7; D unclear. Deletions cut 3 bases from V and 2 bases from J, with 8 bases between. CDR3 length: 13 residues. In germline, CDR1 is MNHEY, CDR2 SMNVEV (reference sequence). This chain's CDR3 is CASSFQRTYEQYF. The CDR3 DNA reads TGTGCCAGCAGTTTCCAGCGCACCTACGAGCAGTACTTC.

The V gene is TRBV20-1, the J gene TRBJ1-1; TRBD1 aligns across 11 bases. This CDR3 comprises 13 residues. The V segment lost 3 bases and the J segment 6 bases; nucleotides outside the gene matches: 3. Germline CDR1 reads DFQATT; CDR2 reads SNEGSKA (reference sequence). CDR3 sequence (DNA): TGCAGTGCTAGGAGGACAGGGGGCGCTGAAGCTTTCTTT. Translated, it gives CSARRTGGAEAFF.

This clonotype was counted only a few times. Its ends do not fully match the called genes, so a read error is possible. This rearrangement joins TRBV5-6 to TRBJ2-7, with TRBD1 as a possible D gene (6 bases). This CDR3 is built from 12 residues. The V gene's germline CDR1 is SGHDT and CDR2 YYEEEE. Written as DNA, the CDR3 is TGTGCCAGCTCCCTGAGGGGGTTCGAGCTGGACTTC. Encoded protein: CASSLRGFELDF. The full variable domain, with the rest looked up from reference TRBV5-6 and TRBJ2-7, is DAGVTQSPTHLIKTRGQQVTLRCSPKSGHDTVSWYQQALGQGPQFIFQYYEEEERQRGNFPDRFSGHQFPNYSSELNVNALLLGDSALYLCASSLRGFELDFGPGTRLTVT.

This clonotype was seen a few times. V usage is TRBV3-1 and J usage is TRBJ2-2; D is uncertain. V lost 1 base, J lost 0 bases, and 9 bases lay in between. Germline assignment: CDR1 LGHDT and CDR2 YNNKEL (reference sequence). This CDR3 spans 16 amino acids. DNA for the CDR3: TGTGCCAGCAGCCAAGTTTGGCTAACGAACACCGGGGAGCTGTTTTTT. Encoded protein: CASSQVWLTNTGELFF.

This chain joins TRBV3-1 and TRBJ1-6; D is perhaps TRBD1 (5 bases). This CDR3 spans 18 amino acids. CDR1 and CDR2 from the germline V gene are LGHDT and YNNKEL (reference sequence). The V end lost 0 bases, the J end lost 8 bases, and 20 bases lay between the germline ends. The CDR3 nucleotides are TGTGCCAGCAGCCAAGAAACGGGACGTACATCAAGGGATTCACCCCTCCACTTT. It yields the protein CASSQETGRTSRDSPLHF.